The next 20 T cell receptor beta chains were all read from a single sample in a study of regulatory T cells in long-lasting Graves disease. Time point of the sample: persistent/refractory GD, antithyroid drugs over 5 years with positive TRAb. Making the TCR library involved RNA that had been extracted from PBMCs. Through Arm-PCR of CDR3 regions and iRepertoire HTBI primers, TCR beta libraries were built. Each CDR3 protein is one row after TCRdb ran MiXCR on the multiplex PCR reads. The sample consists of about 290,000 distinct CDR3 sequences, 20% to 25% of them appearing once. The specimen comprised peripheral blood mononuclear cells (PBMCs), sampled when the disease was refractory, from a patient treated with antithyroid drugs. The receptors derive from a female donor with Graves disease.

The chain links TRBV18 to TRBJ2-5, with D perhaps TRBD2 (5 bases). Deletions cut 2 bases from V and 1 base from J, with 14 bases between. There are 16 residues in the CDR3. CDR1 is KGHSH, CDR2 LQKENI, per germline. The CDR3: CASSPNDPGVQETQYF. As DNA, the CDR3 is TGTGCCAGCTCACCAAACGATCCCGGGGTCCAAGAGACCCAGTACTTC.

This clonotype has at least ten counts. This sequence joins TRBV12-3 or TRBV12-4 and TRBJ1-5; D is unresolved. The CDR3 is 15 amino acids. V lost 5 bases, J lost 6 bases, and 17 bases lay in between. The CDR3 here is CASSPSLLGFQPQHF. DNA for the CDR3: TGTGCCAGCAGTCCGTCACTCCTGGGATTTCAGCCCCAGCATTTT.

This clonotype appeared many times. The chain employs TRBV7-2 and TRBJ2-5, with D uncertain. From germline, CDR1 is SGHTA and CDR2 FQGNSA. V was pared by 1 base and J by 7 bases, with 10 bases between. The CDR3 contains 13 residues. CDR3 protein: CASSLGLLGTQYF. Written as DNA, the CDR3 is TGTGCCAGCAGCTTAGGCCTGCTGGGGACCCAGTACTTC.

The chain is built from TRBV15 and TRBJ2-2; 11 positions agree with TRBD2. This CDR3 has 16 residues. Germline assignment: CDR1 LNHNV and CDR2 YYDKDF (reference sequence). Trimming removed 4 bases from V and 3 bases from J; junction bases left unmatched: 4. CDR3 sequence: CATSTSSGGYTGELFF. Here the CDR3 DNA reads TGTGCCACCAGCACCTCTAGCGGGGGGTACACCGGGGAGCTGTTTTTT.

At least ten counts were recorded for this clonotype. J is TRBJ1-2 and V is TRBV6-5; 7 nucleotides line up with TRBD1. This CDR3 is built from 15 residues. V gave up 0 bases and J gave up 8 bases; unmatched junction bases: 9. Germline CDR1 reads MNHEY; CDR2 reads SVGAGI. CDR3 amino acids: CASSYSPDRVRGYTF. As DNA, the CDR3 is TGTGCCAGCAGTTACTCGCCTGACAGGGTGCGCGGCTACACCTTC.

In this sample, this clonotype turned up a few times. This chain connects TRBV19 to TRBJ1-5; D is ambiguous. The CDR3 runs to 14 residues. Germline V gene sequence: CDR1 LNHDA, CDR2 SQIVND (reference sequence). Trimming left V 5 bases short and J 4 bases short, with 12 bases between. CDR3 bases: TGTGCCAGTAGTGTCCTATTCAGTAATCAGCCCCAGCATTTT. Amino acids: CASSVLFSNQPQHF.

This clonotype came up once. This sequence joins TRBV7-6 and TRBJ1-1, with TRBD1 as a possible D gene (5 bases). The CDR3 runs to 14 residues. Trimming removed 5 bases from V and 5 bases from J, with 15 bases in between. Germline CDR1 is SGHVS and CDR2 is FNYEAQ. The CDR3 DNA sequence: TGTGCCAGCAGCGATACAGGAGAGGGGACTGAAGCTTTCTTT. It is translated as CASSDTGEGTEAFF.

This clonotype was detected many times. The CDR3, as DNA: TGTGCCAGCAGTCCCCCTTTAGCGGGAAGGTACACCGGGGAGCTGTTTTTT. Protein: CASSPPLAGRYTGELFF. This sequence joins TRBV28 and TRBJ2-2, with 8 bases lining up with TRBD2. Germline V lookup: CDR1 MDHEN, CDR2 SYDVKM. The V gene end was trimmed by 5 bases and the J gene end by 3 bases; junction bases not matched to a gene: 11. CDR3 length equals 17 residues.

V and J are TRBV4-1 and TRBJ2-5, with D perhaps TRBD1 (5 bases). The CDR3 is 15 residues long. In germline, CDR1 is MGHRA, CDR2 YSYEKL. Deletions cut 3 bases from V and 2 bases from J, with 13 bases between. The chain's CDR3 is CASSHSWGRQETQYF. In DNA form, the CDR3 reads TGCGCCAGCAGCCACTCTTGGGGCCGTCAAGAGACCCAGTACTTC.

The CDR3 loop reads CSASSFGRNNEKLFF. The CDR3 DNA reads TGCAGTGCTAGCTCATTTGGCAGAAATAATGAAAAACTGTTTTTT. The V and J genes are TRBV20-1 and TRBJ1-4; no reliable D call. The germline V gene encodes CDR1 DFQATT and CDR2 SNEGSKA (reference sequence). V lost 3 bases to trimming and J lost 4 bases, with 15 bases between them. This CDR3 has 15 amino acids.

This clonotype was seen ten or more times. V is TRBV10-3 and J is TRBJ1-1, with 7 bases identical to TRBD1. CDR3 length: 15 amino acids. Looked up from germline, CDR1 is ENHRY and CDR2 is SYGVKD. The J segment lost 1 base and the V segment lost 1 base, leaving 3 bases of the junction unmatched. CDR3 region: CAISELEGANTEAFF. The CDR3 DNA sequence: TGTGCCATCAGTGAGTTAGAGGGGGCGAACACTGAAGCTTTCTTT.

The chain combines TRBV29-1 with TRBJ1-2; weak D call: TRBD1 (5 bases). Germline CDR1 SQVTM, CDR2 ANQGSEA. V lost 4 bases, J lost 8 bases, and 11 bases lay in between. This CDR3 has 11 residues. The CDR3 sequence: CSVGGEGGYTF. As DNA, the CDR3 is TGCAGCGTTGGAGGGGAAGGAGGCTACACCTTC.

At least ten counts were recorded for this clonotype. The V gene is TRBV30, the J gene TRBJ1-4; possible D gene TRBD1, 6 bases. This CDR3 is 14 amino acids long. The V end was cut by 2 bases, the J end by 8 bases, with 15 bases between. Germline V CDR1 and CDR2: GTSNPN, SVGIG (reference sequence). CDR3 loop: CAWSSRDIKEKLFF. The CDR3 DNA reads as TGTGCCTGGAGTTCCCGGGACATCAAGGAAAAACTGTTTTTT.

V gene TRBV9 combines with J gene TRBJ2-1, with 8 bases lining up with TRBD1. The CDR3 is 17 amino acids. J lost 0 bases, V lost 3 bases, and 8 bases had no gene match. From germline, CDR1 is SGDLS and CDR2 YYNGEE. The CDR3 DNA follows: TGTGCCAGCAGCGATACTAACACAGGGGGCTCCTACAATGAGCAGTTCTTC. This encodes CASSDTNTGGSYNEQFF.

The gene calls are TRBV5-1 and TRBJ1-2; D call uncertain. V lost 6 bases and J 4 bases, leaving 16 bases between the germline ends. The CDR3 length is 14 residues. Germline-derived CDR1 and CDR2 are SGHRS and YFSETQ. The CDR3 region is CASTSPGHIYGYTF. The CDR3 nucleotides read TGCGCCAGCACCTCCCCCGGGCATATCTATGGCTACACCTTC.

This clonotype was seen a few times. V is TRBV5-8 and J is TRBJ2-2; 7 bases agree with TRBD2. CDR3 size: 14 residues. Germline CDR1 SGHTS, CDR2 YDEGEE. J gave up 5 bases and V 1 base, and 2 bases lay outside the gene matches. The DNA for the CDR3 is TGTGCCAGCAGCTTGTACGGGAGGACCGGGGAGCTGTTTTTT. This gives the protein CASSLYGRTGELFF.

With respect to this clonotype: A much larger clone differs by one base, so this may be a read error. The missing conserved phenylalanine or tryptophan at the end of this CDR3 makes a read error likely. The gene calls are TRBV7-2 and TRBJ1-1, with D possibly being TRBD1 (6 bases). The CDR3 has 15 amino acids. Trimming cost V 2 bases and J 4 bases, with 14 bases left between them. CDR1 and CDR2 from the germline V gene are SGHTA and FQGNSA. For the CDR3, the DNA is TGTGCCAGCAGCTTACCGCAGGGGAGGACCACTGAAGCTTTCTCT. This codes for CASSLPQGRTTEAFS.

This clonotype was seen many times. V and J are TRBV6-1 and TRBJ2-7, with TRBD2 as a possible D gene (5 bases). The ends were cut back, 7 bases at V and 4 bases at J, with 14 bases in the middle. Germline values: CDR1 MNHNS, CDR2 SASEGT. This CDR3 spans 13 amino acids. The DNA for the CDR3 is TGTGCCAGCACATGGGGAGTTGGGTACGAGCAGTACTTC. Its protein is CASTWGVGYEQYF.

The genes are TRBV20-1 and TRBJ1-1; weak D call: TRBD1 (5 bases). This CDR3 has 14 residues. The germline gives CDR1 DFQATT, CDR2 SNEGSKA (reference sequence). V was shortened by 3 bases and J by 2 bases, with 13 bases between the two germline ends. The CDR3 DNA reads TGCAGTGCTAGGCTAACAGGACTTAACACTGAAGCTTTCTTT. Translated: CSARLTGLNTEAFF.

The chain has TRBV10-3 and TRBJ2-7, with TRBD1 identical over 9 bases. V gave up 3 bases and J gave up 0 bases; unmatched junction bases: 3. This CDR3 has 15 amino acids. The V gene's germline CDR1 is ENHRY and CDR2 SYGVKD. CDR3 nucleotide sequence: TGTGCCATCAGTGAACAGGGACAGGGCTCCTACGAGCAGTACTTC. This gives the protein CAISEQGQGSYEQYF.